There are a few counts of the clone carrying this T cell receptor beta chain. No antigen is known for it. These data are taken from a study of T-cell memory formation after mild COVID-19. Overall study results and limits: The pre-infection memory compartment contained some responding clones, suggesting cross-reactive memory joined. Whether second-wave clones peaking at day 37 were SARS-CoV-2 specific went unconfirmed.

TCRdb redid the calling of the 5' RACE reads with MiXCR, one entry per CDR3 protein. Among more than 120,000 distinct CDR3 sequences listed, about a fifth were seen once. Between the trimmed V and J ends, which lost 6 bases and 4 bases, there was a span of 13 bases. The CDR3 runs 14 residues. The genes are TRBV12-3 or TRBV12-4 and TRBJ2-1; a possible D gene is TRBD1 (5 bases). The TCR sequence derives from an adult woman who had mild COVID-19 (a few samples of this study predate the infection). Cell type and time point are not known. The sequenced sample was PBMCs or a T cell subset sorted from them (not recorded which). The CDR3 DNA follows: TGTGCCAGCAGAACACAGGATTATTACAATGAGCAGTTCTTC. Translated: CASRTQDYYNEQFF.